These 32 T cell receptor beta chains were all obtained from the same sample, sequenced in a study of T cell repertoires in cytomegalovirus infection. Which antigens these TCRs recognize remains unknown. A single record per CDR3 protein comes from TCRdb applying MiXCR to the reads. The repertoire holds about half a million distinct CDR3 sequences, roughly 43% seen once, with approximately 40% in the top ten. This specimen was cultured PBMCs, taken from culture after CMV antigen stimulation. These TCRs come from a human donor in good health (CMV status not recorded). Some clones in this sample may be carry-over from other donors' samples.

This clonotype was seen a handful of times. This chain joins TRBV7-2 and TRBJ1-5; the D is unclear. The V and J ends lost 4 bases and 9 bases respectively, with 13 bases between them. The CDR3 consists of 13 residues. The germline V gene encodes CDR1 SGHTA and CDR2 FQGNSA. DNA of the CDR3: TGTGCCAGCAGCTCTTCCTGGAGTCGGCCCCAGCATTTT. Amino acids: CASSSSWSRPQHF.

This clonotype was seen only a few times. The chain couples TRBV12-3 or TRBV12-4 to TRBJ1-2, with a weak D call TRBD1 (5 bases). V lost 6 bases and J lost 7, with 15 bases in between. The CDR3 loop spans 13 amino acids. The CDR3: CASSLLERGGYTF. Here the CDR3 DNA reads TGTGCCAGCAGCCTCCTGGAGAGGGGTGGCTACACCTTC.

The chain joins TRBV20-1 to TRBJ1-1; D is unclear. The CDR3 totals 10 residues. V lost 4 bases, J lost 8 bases, and 8 bases lay in between. CDR1 and CDR2 (germline): DFQATT, SNEGSKA (reference sequence). The CDR3 loop is CSAKREEAFF. DNA for the CDR3: TGCAGTGCTAAACGGGAAGAAGCTTTCTTT.

V usage is TRBV29-1 and J usage is TRBJ1-6; possible D gene TRBD1, 5 bases. Deletions cut 4 bases from V and 10 bases from J, with 14 bases between. The germline V gene has CDR1 SQVTM and CDR2 ANQGSEA. The CDR3 sequence is 13 residues long. The CDR3 coding sequence is TGCAGCGTTGTGTTCGAGGCAGGGTCACCCCTCCACTTT. Its protein product is CSVVFEAGSPLHF.

This sequence joins TRBV7-9 and TRBJ2-5, with D possibly being TRBD2 (5 bases). CDR1 and CDR2 (germline): SEHNR, FQNEAQ (reference sequence). The ends were cut back, 3 bases at V and 7 bases at J, with 12 bases in the middle. The CDR3 extends over 13 amino acids. The CDR3 DNA reads TGTGCCAGCAGCTTCGGACTCCCGGGGACCCAGTACTTC. This encodes CASSFGLPGTQYF. The full variable domain, in which reference TRBV7-9 and TRBJ2-5 provide the parts outside the CDR3, is DTGVSQNPRHKITKRGQNVTFRCDPISEHNRLYWYRQTLGQGPEFLTYFQNEAQLEKSRLLSDRFSAERPKGSFSTLEIQRTEQGDSAMYLCASSFGLPGTQYFGPGTRLLVL.

This clonotype was detected only once. This chain connects TRBV19 to TRBJ1-4, with a weak D call TRBD1 (5 bases). With 8 bases removed from V and 6 bases from J, the gap between germline ends came to 16 bases. The germline V gene has CDR1 LNHDA and CDR2 SQIVND (reference sequence). The CDR3 has 14 residues. The CDR3 bases are TGTGCCAGTGGAAATCTGGGACCATATGAAAAACTGTTTTTT. This translates into CASGNLGPYEKLFF. Combining the CDR3 with reference TRBV19 and TRBJ1-4 gives the whole variable domain DGGITQSPKYLFRKEGQNVTLSCEQNLNHDAMYWYRQDPGQGLRLIYYSQIVNDFQKGDIAEGYSVSREKKESFPLTVTSAQKNPTAFYLCASGNLGPYEKLFFGSGTQLSVL.

This clonotype has more than one count but fewer than ten. Written as DNA, the CDR3 is TGCAGTGCTAGAGAATCGGAAGCCAACCAAGAGACCCAGTACTTC. It codes for CSARESEANQETQYF. The V call is TRBV20-1, the J call TRBJ2-5; no clear D gene. V was clipped by 0 bases and J by 0 bases, with 11 bases between them. CDR1 DFQATT and CDR2 SNEGSKA come from the germline V gene (reference sequence). This CDR3 region has 15 residues.

This clonotype was observed a handful of times. V and J are TRBV6-2 or TRBV6-3 and TRBJ2-7; D gene ambiguous. Trimming left V 5 bases short and J 6 bases short, with 11 bases between. CDR3 size: 12 residues. Germline V gene data show CDR1 as MNHEY and CDR2 as SVGEGT. CDR3 bases: TGTGCCAGCAGTCAGCGATGGGGCGAGCAGTACTTC. It encodes CASSQRWGEQYF.

The chain recombines TRBV7-6 with TRBJ2-2; D gene ambiguous. Trimming removed 6 bases at V and 6 bases at J, with 8 bases between. Germline V CDR1 and CDR2: SGHVS, FNYEAQ. The CDR3 totals 12 residues. This CDR3 is CASRGPPGELFF. The CDR3 DNA sequence: TGTGCCAGCAGGGGCCCACCCGGGGAGCTGTTTTTT.

The J gene is TRBJ2-7, the V gene TRBV6-1; D is uncertain. The CDR3 runs 14 residues. V shed 5 bases and J shed 2 bases, with 13 bases lying between them. The germline gives CDR1 MNHNS, CDR2 SASEGT. CDR3 protein: CASSIAGAPYEQYF. For the CDR3, the DNA is TGTGCCAGCAGTATAGCAGGTGCCCCCTACGAGCAGTACTTC.

This chain uses TRBV9 with TRBJ2-7, with 8 positions matching TRBD2. CDR1 and CDR2 from the germline V gene are SGDLS and YYNGEE. The CDR3 is 14 residues long. The V and J ends lost 3 bases and 2 bases, in that order; junction bases with no gene match: 4. The CDR3 loop reads CASSAGGTPYEQYF. CDR3 coding DNA: TGTGCCAGCAGCGCGGGGGGGACACCCTACGAGCAGTACTTC.

V is TRBV2 and J is TRBJ2-1; D remains ambiguous. Germline lookup yields CDR1 SNHLY and CDR2 FYNNEI. Deletions cut 3 bases from V and 4 bases from J, with 7 bases between. The CDR3 has 13 residues. CDR3 sequence (DNA): TGTGCCAGCAGTGACGGGTTATACAATGAGCAGTTCTTC. Encoded protein: CASSDGLYNEQFF.

In its sample, this clonotype was seen a few times. The J gene is TRBJ1-5, the V gene TRBV7-2, with a weak D call TRBD1 (5 bases). The CDR3 extends over 15 amino acids. CDR1 is SGHTA and CDR2 is FQGNSA in the germline V gene. Trimming left V 2 bases short and J 7 bases short, with 15 bases between. The CDR3 is CASSLWYGGGQPQHF. CDR3 sequence (DNA): TGTGCCAGCAGCTTATGGTATGGGGGTGGGCAGCCCCAGCATTTT.

This clonotype has just a few counts. The chain carries TRBV11-2 and TRBJ2-5; 10 bases fit TRBD1. Germline lookup yields CDR1 SGHAT and CDR2 FQNNGV. The ends lost 0 bases at V and 6 bases at J; junction bases unmatched: 19. This CDR3 region has 20 residues. CDR3 sequence: CASSLDPPPMTGGARKTQYF. DNA of the CDR3: TGTGCCAGCAGCTTAGATCCCCCGCCAATGACAGGGGGCGCGAGAAAGACCCAGTACTTC.

This clonotype has ten or more counts. The chain has TRBV7-2 and TRBJ2-2; TRBD2 aligns across 10 bases. Germline CDR1 SGHTA, CDR2 FQGNSA. CDR3 size: 20 residues. The V gene end was trimmed by 1 base and the J gene end by 2 bases; junction bases not matched to a gene: 13. The DNA for the CDR3 is TGTGCCAGCAGCTTAGTGGGCTTGCTAGCGGGAGCCTCTAACACCGGGGAGCTGTTTTTT. Translation: CASSLVGLLAGASNTGELFF. Based on the CDR3 plus reference TRBV7-2 and TRBJ2-2, the full variable domain is GAGVSQSPSNKVTEKGKDVELRCDPISGHTALYWYRQSLGQGLEFLIYFQGNSAPDKSGLPSDRFSAERTGGSVSTLTIQRTQQEDSAVYLCASSLVGLLAGASNTGELFFGEGSRLTVL.

The table lists this clonotype with a few counts. The gene calls are TRBV18 and TRBJ2-5; 7 bases fit TRBD1. V shed 3 bases, J shed 3 bases, and the junction held 10 bases outside the gene matches. CDR3 length: 16 amino acids. Germline V gene lookup returns CDR1 KGHSH and CDR2 LQKENI. The chain's CDR3 is CASSPLPGTAEETQYF. The DNA for the CDR3 is TGTGCCAGCTCACCGCTTCCCGGGACAGCTGAAGAGACCCAGTACTTC. The full variable domain, its missing parts supplied by reference TRBV18 and TRBJ2-5, is NAGVMQNPRHLVRRRGQEARLRCSPMKGHSHVYWYRQLPEEGLKFMVYLQKENIIDESGMPKERFSAEFPKEGPSILRIQQVVRGDSAAYFCASSPLPGTAEETQYFGPGTRLLVL.

The rearrangement links TRBV7-8 to TRBJ1-1, with 8 bases matching TRBD1. The CDR3 consists of 13 residues. V lost 4 bases and J lost 5; bases outside the gene matches: 3. The germline CDR1 and CDR2 sequences are SGHVS and FQNEAQ. CDR3 coding DNA: TGTGCCAGCAGCTACGACAGGGGTACTGAAGCTTTCTTT. It is translated as CASSYDRGTEAFF.

The rearrangement joins TRBV11-2 to TRBJ2-7; 10 bases fit TRBD2. V lost 6 bases and J lost 3; bases outside the gene matches: 8. Germline V gene sequence: CDR1 SGHAT, CDR2 FQNNGV. The CDR3 has 15 amino acids. In nucleotides, the CDR3 is TGTGCCAGCAGTATAACTAGCGGGACGTACTACGAGCAGTACTTC. Its translation: CASSITSGTYYEQYF.

This chain connects TRBV4-1 to TRBJ2-1, with TRBD2 matching 10 bases. Per germline, CDR1 MGHRA and CDR2 YSYEKL. V lost 1 base, J lost 3 bases, and 3 bases stayed unmatched. This CDR3 is 16 amino acids long. The CDR3 here is CASSQVGTSDYNEQFF. As DNA, the CDR3 is TGCGCCAGCAGCCAAGTAGGGACTAGCGACTACAATGAGCAGTTCTTC.

J is TRBJ2-1 and V is TRBV20-1; tentative D call: TRBD2 (5 bases). From germline, CDR1 is DFQATT and CDR2 SNEGSKA (reference sequence). The ends were cut back, 5 bases at V and 4 bases at J, with 6 bases in the middle. There are 11 residues in the CDR3. CDR3 loop: CSAREYNEQFF. CDR3 bases: TGCAGTGCTCGGGAATACAATGAGCAGTTCTTC.

A few counts support this clonotype. The chain links TRBV12-5 to TRBJ2-5, with 12 bases identical to TRBD1. Germline lookup yields CDR1 LGHNT and CDR2 FRNRAP. There are 18 residues in the CDR3. With 2 bases clipped from V and 5 bases from J, the junction kept 12 bases outside the gene matches. CDR3 sequence reads: CASGLPPGQGASWETQYF. CDR3 coding DNA: TGTGCTAGTGGTTTGCCTCCGGGACAGGGGGCTTCCTGGGAGACCCAGTACTTC.

This clonotype was seen more than once but under ten times. CDR3 nucleotides: TGTGCCAGCAGCCCGCCACTCCTGGGTGGGGCCAACGTCCTGACTTTC. Protein product: CASSPPLLGGANVLTF. V gene TRBV11-2 combines with J gene TRBJ2-6; D is undetermined. Deletions cut 5 bases from V and 3 bases from J, with 14 bases between. Germline V lookup: CDR1 SGHAT, CDR2 FQNNGV. The CDR3 is 16 amino acids.

This chain joins TRBV11-2 and TRBJ2-3; 8 nucleotides align to TRBD2. The CDR3 contains 16 residues. V gave up 4 bases and J gave up 2 bases; unmatched junction bases: 8. CDR1 and CDR2 (germline): SGHAT, FQNNGV. The chain's CDR3 is CASSSSGLAITDTQYF. The CDR3 DNA reads TGTGCCAGCAGCTCCTCTGGACTAGCTATCACAGATACGCAGTATTTT.

CDR3 region: CASSEAPGQSRPQYF. The CDR3 coding sequence is TGTGCCAGCAGTGAAGCGCCGGGACAGAGCCGGCCCCAGTACTTC. This chain links TRBV2 with TRBJ2-5, with 7 bases matching TRBD1. V was pared by 0 bases and J by 9 bases, with 10 bases of the junction left unmatched. The CDR3 length is 15 residues. Germline V gives CDR1 SNHLY, CDR2 FYNNEI. The complete variable domain, with remaining parts taken from reference TRBV2 and TRBJ2-5, reads EPEVTQTPSHQVTQMGQEVILRCVPISNHLYFYWYRQILGQKVEFLVSFYNNEISEKSEIFDDQFSVERPDGSNFTLKIRSTKLEDSAMYFCASSEAPGQSRPQYFGPGTRLLVL.

In its sample, this clonotype was seen a few times. The chain couples TRBV12-3 or TRBV12-4 to TRBJ2-7; no clear D. This CDR3 has 15 residues. Deletions cut 2 bases from V and 3 bases from J, with 14 bases between. CDR3 in amino acids: CASSLSLGQRYEQYF. The CDR3 DNA follows: TGTGCCAGCAGTTTAAGTTTAGGGCAGCGCTACGAGCAGTACTTC.

CDR3 amino acids: CASSFMRGFTDTQYF. The CDR3 DNA sequence: TGTGCCAGCAGCTTTATGCGGGGGTTCACAGATACGCAGTATTTT. The chain is built from TRBV7-6 and TRBJ2-3; 7 nucleotides agree with TRBD2. V lost 3 bases to trimming and J lost 2 bases; unmatched junction nucleotides: 5. The CDR3 spans 15 residues. CDR1 and CDR2 (germline): SGHVS, FNYEAQ. The whole variable domain, filled in from reference TRBV7-6 and TRBJ2-3, reads GAGVSQSPRYKVTKRGQDVALRCDPISGHVSLYWYRQALGQGPEFLTYFNYEAQQDKSGLPNDRFSAERPEGSISTLTIQRTEQRDSAMYRCASSFMRGFTDTQYFGPGTRLTVL.

As DNA, the CDR3 is TGTGCCAGCAGCTTCATCCAAGACGAGCAGTACTTC. Amino acids: CASSFIQDEQYF. V gene TRBV7-4 combines with J gene TRBJ2-7; no clear D. The V and J ends lost 3 bases and 5 bases respectively, with 8 bases between them. Germline assignment: CDR1 SGHVT and CDR2 SQSDAQ. The CDR3 consists of 12 residues.

This clonotype was detected a few times. V is TRBV6-1 and J is TRBJ2-2; D remains unclear. The germline V gene has CDR1 MNHNS and CDR2 SASEGT. V was pared by 3 bases and J by 8 bases, with 10 bases between. The CDR3 covers 13 residues. CDR3 bases: TGTGCCAGCAGTGAGTGGCCCCGGGGGGAGCTGTTTTTT. Amino acid sequence: CASSEWPRGELFF.

V usage is TRBV20-1 and J usage is TRBJ2-5; D is possibly TRBD1 or TRBD2 (5 bases each). CDR3 length: 15 residues. Trimming took 2 bases from V and 4 from J, leaving 17 bases between them. The germline V gene encodes CDR1 DFQATT and CDR2 SNEGSKA (reference sequence). CDR3 protein: CSARLLPGRGETQYF. CDR3 DNA: TGCAGTGCTAGACTCTTACCGGGACGAGGAGAGACCCAGTACTTC.

A few counts support this clonotype. The chain has TRBV7-2 and TRBJ2-3; weak D call: TRBD2 (5 bases). The germline CDR1 and CDR2 sequences are SGHTA and FQGNSA. This CDR3 is built from 17 residues. The V and J ends lost 0 bases and 0 bases respectively, with 13 bases between them. The CDR3 coding sequence is TGTGCCAGCAGCTTAGCGAGGGATTACCCTAGCACAGATACGCAGTATTTT. Amino acid sequence: CASSLARDYPSTDTQYF.

CDR3 loop: CASSSRIVAVELKDNEQFF. CDR3 bases: TGTGCCAGCAGTTCCCGGATAGTAGCGGTGGAGTTAAAGGACAATGAGCAGTTCTTC. The chain links TRBV2 to TRBJ2-1, with D perhaps matching TRBD2 (6 bases). CDR1 is SNHLY and CDR2 is FYNNEI in the germline V gene. The CDR3 spans 19 residues. Trimming shortened V by 5 bases and J by 5 bases, and 28 bases separated the two germline ends.

V is TRBV20-1 and J is TRBJ2-5, with 9 bases identical to TRBD2. Germline CDR1 reads DFQATT; CDR2 reads SNEGSKA (reference sequence). The V gene end was trimmed by 4 bases and the J gene end by 4 bases; junction bases not matched to a gene: 10. CDR3 length: 15 amino acids. The CDR3 DNA follows: TGCAGTGCTACCCGGGGTAGCGGGAGTTTAGAGACCCAGTACTTC. Translation: CSATRGSGSLETQYF.